This T cell receptor beta chain was retrieved from a study of control samples from healthy donors and cancer patients (dated by TCRdb to about 2020). Libraries were constructed by the immunoSEQ multiplex PCR assay. The table comes from immuneACCESS by way of TCRdb, which keeps in-frame sequences with V and J called. Part of the clones is missing from these tables; in studies checked, under half for an unresolved V gene and the rest for unknown reasons. This sample holds fewer than 100,000 clones; approximately 82% were observed only once. Of the sample, 8.5% to 10% is held by the ten largest clones. Sequences SGHRS (CDR1) and YFSETQ (CDR2) are obtained from the germline V gene. The CDR3 starts with the cysteine, ends with the phenylalanine, and has 14 residues. Kept here is only the CDR3 DNA, which spans 42 bases and is read in frame from base 1. Between the V and J ends, shortened by 4 bases and 2 bases respectively, the junction contains 12 bases.

Comment on this clone: Its recognized antigen is unknown. Base qualities are not at hand, and no much larger clone is one base apart.

The TCR was taken from a woman aged 55-69 years in good health. In this chain, TRBV5-1 is recombined with TRBJ2-5; a confident D gene designation cannot be given. The specimen sequenced was blood. The nucleotides read TGCGCCAGCAGCGCAGGACGGTTTCAAGAGACCCAGTACTTC. Translation gives CASSAGRFQETQYF.